This T cell receptor beta chain originates from a study of T cells in Graves' hyperthyroidism and ophthalmopathy. V was trimmed by 7 bases and J by 6 bases, leaving 20 bases between them. From germline, CDR1 is SGHRS and CDR2 YFSETQ. This CDR3 is 15 amino acids long. RNA transcripts gave rise to amplified TCR beta CDR3 regions. First-round RT-PCR targeting the TCR CDR3 was performed with the HTBI primer set. TCRdb processed the multiplex PCR reads anew with MiXCR; each CDR3 protein has one entry. Altogether approximately 300,000 distinct CDR3 sequences are present, over 15% being singletons, with the ten largest covering around 57%.

Source material: blood. The chain joins TRBV5-1 to TRBJ2-1; D possibly matches TRBD1 or TRBD2 (5 bases each). The source of this sequence is a woman aged 55-70 years with Graves' ophthalmopathy. DNA of the CDR3: TGCGCCAGCGGTCCGGGGTCAGGGTCATTCAATGAGCAGTTCTTC. Amino acids: CASGPGSGSFNEQFF.